This T cell receptor (beta chain) emerged from a study of spatial heterogeneity in lung cancer. Study-wide points: Ubiquitous expanded tumor TCRs showed up in blood more at resection than follow-up.

Every TCR cDNA molecule bore a unique molecular identifier. TCRdb ran MiXCR on the 5' RACE reads and lists one entry per CDR3 protein. This table has 50,000 to 75,000 distinct CDR3 sequences, approximately 6% appearing once. The sample holds many counts of this clonotype. Antigen specificity is unknown. As to time point: sample taken at primary tumor resection. The donors were fewer than 80 patients with non-small cell lung cancer that was early-stage and untreated. The length of the CDR3 is 13 residues. Trimming removed 4 bases at V and 4 bases at J, with 8 bases between. Germline loops: CDR1 MDHEN, CDR2 SYDVKM.

The source was PBMCs, collected at surgery. The TCR comes from a female donor with early-stage non-small cell lung cancer. The J gene is TRBJ1-5, the V gene TRBV28; D unclear. The CDR3 nucleotides read TGTGCCAGCAGTTCCCCCTCGAATCAGCCCCAGCATTTT. Its translation: CASSSPSNQPQHF.